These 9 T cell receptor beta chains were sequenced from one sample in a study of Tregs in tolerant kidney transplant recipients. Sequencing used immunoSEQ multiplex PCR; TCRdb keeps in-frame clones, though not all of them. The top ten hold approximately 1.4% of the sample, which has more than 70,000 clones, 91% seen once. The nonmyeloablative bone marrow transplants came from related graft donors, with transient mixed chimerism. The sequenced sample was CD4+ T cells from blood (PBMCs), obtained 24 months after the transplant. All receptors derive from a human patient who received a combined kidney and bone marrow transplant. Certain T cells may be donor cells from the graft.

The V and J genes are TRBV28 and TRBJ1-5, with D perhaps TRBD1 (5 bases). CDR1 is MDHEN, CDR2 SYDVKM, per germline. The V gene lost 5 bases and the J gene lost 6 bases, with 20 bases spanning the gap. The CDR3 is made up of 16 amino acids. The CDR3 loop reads CASSRWGEGITQPQHF. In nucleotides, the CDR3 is TGTGCCAGCAGTCGGTGGGGGGAGGGGATAACTCAGCCCCAGCATTTT.

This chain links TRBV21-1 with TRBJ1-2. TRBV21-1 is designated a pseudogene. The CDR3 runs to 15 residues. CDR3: CASSQEGGHGYGYTF. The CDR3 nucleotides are TGTGCCAGCAGCCAAGAGGGGGGGCACGGCTATGGCTACACCTTC.

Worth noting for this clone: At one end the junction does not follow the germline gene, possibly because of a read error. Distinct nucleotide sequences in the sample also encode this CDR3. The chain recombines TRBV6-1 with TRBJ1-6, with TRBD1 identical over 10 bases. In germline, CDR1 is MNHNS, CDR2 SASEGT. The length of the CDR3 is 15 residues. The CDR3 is CASQGQGGYNSPLHF. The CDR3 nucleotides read TGTGCCAGCCAAGGACAGGGGGGTTATAATTCCCCCCTCCACTTT.

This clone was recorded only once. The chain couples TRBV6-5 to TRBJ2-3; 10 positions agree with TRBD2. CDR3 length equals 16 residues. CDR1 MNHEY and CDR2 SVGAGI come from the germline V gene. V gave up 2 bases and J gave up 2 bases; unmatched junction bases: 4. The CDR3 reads CASSYKGTSVTDTQYF. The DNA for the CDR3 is TGTGCCAGCAGTTACAAGGGGACTAGCGTCACAGATACGCAGTATTTT.

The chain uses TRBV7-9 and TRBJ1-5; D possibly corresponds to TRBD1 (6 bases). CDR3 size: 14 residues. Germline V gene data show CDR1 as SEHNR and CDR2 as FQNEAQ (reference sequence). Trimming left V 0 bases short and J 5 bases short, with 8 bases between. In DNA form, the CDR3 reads TGTGCCAGCAGCTTAGCGGGACAAGATCAGCCCCAGCATTTT. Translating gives CASSLAGQDQPQHF.

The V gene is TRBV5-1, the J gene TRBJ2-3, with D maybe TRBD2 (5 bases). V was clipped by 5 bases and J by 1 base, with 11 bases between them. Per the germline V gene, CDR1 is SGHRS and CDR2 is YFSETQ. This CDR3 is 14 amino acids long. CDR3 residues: CASSVYGGTDTQYF. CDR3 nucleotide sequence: TGCGCCAGCAGTGTTTACGGGGGCACAGATACGCAGTATTTT.

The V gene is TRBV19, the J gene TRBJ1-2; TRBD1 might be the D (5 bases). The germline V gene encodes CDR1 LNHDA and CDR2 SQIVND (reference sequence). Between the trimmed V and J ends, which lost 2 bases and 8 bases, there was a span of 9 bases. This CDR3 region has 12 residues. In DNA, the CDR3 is TGTGCCAGTAGTATAAGACAGCTGGGCTACACCTTC. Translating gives CASSIRQLGYTF.

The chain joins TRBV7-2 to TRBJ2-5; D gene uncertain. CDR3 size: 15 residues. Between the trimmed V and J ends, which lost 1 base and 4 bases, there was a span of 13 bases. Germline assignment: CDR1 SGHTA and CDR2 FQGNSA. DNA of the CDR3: TGTGCCAGCAGCTTAGACGGGTATAGGTCAGAGACCCAGTACTTC. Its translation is CASSLDGYRSETQYF.

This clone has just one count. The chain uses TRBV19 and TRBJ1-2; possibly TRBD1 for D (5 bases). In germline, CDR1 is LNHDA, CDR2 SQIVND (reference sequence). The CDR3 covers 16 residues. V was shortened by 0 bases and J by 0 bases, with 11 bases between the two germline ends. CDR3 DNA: TGTGCCAGTAGTATAGAACGCGGGGCCCCTAACTATGGCTACACCTTC. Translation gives CASSIERGAPNYGYTF.